The 7 T cell receptor beta chains listed next were all sequenced from one sample in a study of T cell responses to AZD1222 COVID-19 vaccine. The method was immunoSEQ multiplex PCR; TCRdb's version includes in-frame clones alone and lacks a portion of them. The data hold roughly 120,000 clones, with roughly 90% observed a single time. The sequencing used peripheral blood, collected on day 0 of AZD1222 vaccination. Receptor source: an adult in good health.

This clone came up once. The V call is TRBV28, the J call TRBJ2-5; 10 positions agree with TRBD2. Germline trimming cut 5 bases from V and 3 bases from J; bases unmatched to any gene: 6. CDR1 is MDHEN and CDR2 is SYDVKM in the germline V gene. CDR3 length: 15 amino acids. The CDR3 region is CASSPSGGVEETQYF. CDR3 bases: TGTGCCAGCAGTCCCAGCGGGGGGGTGGAAGAGACCCAGTACTTC.

J is TRBJ1-2 and V is TRBV10-2; the match to TRBD1 covers 7 bases. Losses at the gene ends were 2 bases for V and 3 bases for J; bases not matched to a gene: 3. Germline V gene sequence: CDR1 WSHSY, CDR2 SAAADI. This CDR3 is 14 amino acids long. The CDR3 region is CASSEPGQYYGYTF. The DNA of the CDR3 is TGCGCCAGCAGTGAGCCGGGACAGTACTATGGCTACACCTTC.

This clone was picked up one time. This chain joins TRBV7-2 and TRBJ2-1, with 12 bases identical to TRBD2. The CDR3 is 16 amino acids. Germline trimming cut 5 bases from V and 8 bases from J; bases unmatched to any gene: 10. Germline V lookup: CDR1 SGHTA, CDR2 FQGNSA. This CDR3 reads CASSPNSGLAGYEQFF. The CDR3 DNA reads as TGTGCCAGCAGCCCCAACTCTGGACTAGCGGGATATGAGCAGTTCTTC.

This rearrangement joins TRBV28 to TRBJ1-6, with 7 positions matching TRBD1. The ends lost 1 base at V and 10 bases at J; junction bases unmatched: 7. From germline, CDR1 is MDHEN and CDR2 SYDVKM. The CDR3 length is 15 residues. CDR3 sequence reads: CASSLLTGTRSPLHF. The DNA of the CDR3 is TGTGCCAGCAGTTTATTGACAGGGACAAGGTCACCCCTCCACTTT.

V usage is TRBV30 and J usage is TRBJ2-7; the match to TRBD1 covers 7 bases. CDR3 length equals 12 residues. Germline V gives CDR1 GTSNPN, CDR2 SVGIG (reference sequence). The CDR3 DNA reads as TGTGCTGGTACTACAGGGGCCTACGAGCAGTACTTC. This codes for CAGTTGAYEQYF. Using reference TRBV30 and TRBJ2-7 for the parts outside the CDR3, the full variable domain is SQTIHQWPATLVQPVGSPLSLECTVEGTSNPNLYWYRQAAGRGLQLLFYSVGIGQISSEVPQNLSASRPQDRQFILSSKKLLLSDSGFYLCAGTTGAYEQYFGPGTRLTVT.

The chain combines TRBV11-2 with TRBJ2-1; tentatively, D is TRBD2 (5 bases). Trimming pared 1 base from V and 0 bases from J, leaving 13 bases between. Per the germline V gene, CDR1 is SGHAT and CDR2 is FQNNGV. The length of the CDR3 is 17 residues. The CDR3 loop reads CASSLVYRAGSYNEQFF. Written as DNA, the CDR3 is TGTGCCAGCAGCTTAGTATATAGGGCGGGCTCCTACAATGAGCAGTTCTTC.

The chain combines TRBV24-1 with TRBJ2-1; tentative D call: TRBD2 (5 bases). The CDR3 covers 16 residues. Germline V gene sequence: CDR1 KGHDR, CDR2 SFDVKD. V lost 3 bases and J 1 base, leaving 12 bases between the germline ends. The CDR3 DNA is TGTGCCACCAGTGATGATGCGGGTTGGTCCTACAATGAGCAGTTCTTC. Protein product: CATSDDAGWSYNEQFF.